Listed here are 3 T cell receptor beta chains from one sample, sequenced in a study of neurological immune-mediated disorders. Each CDR3 protein gets one entry after TCRdb re-called the 5' RACE reads with MiXCR. The repertoire holds 81,000 or so distinct CDR3 sequences, with roughly 13% as singletons. Time point meaning: longitudinal time-point 2. The sequenced material came from PBMCs. Receptors originate from a female donor with HTLV-1-associated myelopathy (HAM/TSP).

At least ten counts were recorded for this clonotype. This sequence joins TRBV28 and TRBJ2-7, with 7 bases fitting TRBD1. The CDR3 consists of 14 residues. The J segment lost 3 bases and the V segment lost 6 bases, leaving 8 bases of the junction unmatched. Germline lookup yields CDR1 MDHEN and CDR2 SYDVKM. CDR3 region: CASSGTVGFYEQYF. DNA for the CDR3: TGTGCCAGCAGCGGGACAGTGGGGTTCTACGAGCAGTACTTC.

This clonotype came up many times. The gene calls are TRBV20-1 and TRBJ1-3, with TRBD1 identical over 8 bases. Germline-derived CDR1 and CDR2 are DFQATT and SNEGSKA (reference sequence). The CDR3 spans 14 residues. V gave up 5 bases and J gave up 1 base; unmatched junction bases: 4. Here the CDR3 DNA reads TGCAGTGCTGGGACAGGCCTATCTGGAAACACCATATATTTT. Its protein is CSAGTGLSGNTIYF.

This clonotype came up many times. The V call is TRBV12-3 or TRBV12-4, the J call TRBJ2-7; D gene uncertain. V was clipped by 2 bases and J by 5 bases, with 4 bases between them. CDR3 size: 11 residues. CDR3 DNA: TGTGCCAGCAGTTTAAAGGACGAGCAGTACTTC. It yields the protein CASSLKDEQYF.